The TCR beta chain described here comes from a study of human T cells and chemical hapten exposure. Study outcomes and limitations: Clustering by CDR3 similarity yielded significantly more large clusters from expanded TCRs than controls.

Unique molecular identifiers were linked by the library to individual cDNA molecules. In the original processing: Per-sample TCR counts ranged from about 20,000 to 690,600, median roughly 87,000. TCRdb re-called the RACE reads with MiXCR, one entry per CDR3 protein. The V and J calls and clone size are TCRdb's, not the authors'. The repertoire holds 340,000 or so distinct CDR3 sequences, with under 9% as singletons. This clonotype was observed at least ten times. Its antigen remains unidentified. Time point indicated: patch test 1, 2 weeks after DPC sensitization. As to treatment: therapeutic diphenylcyclopropenone sensitization with weekly scalp DPC. Each donor was an alopecia patient between 18 and 70 years of age who qualified for DPC. The sequence was collected from a woman aged 18-29 years with alopecia areata. Some clones in this sample may be carry-over from other donors' samples. The sequencing here drew on whole blood, taken in connection with sensitization to the hapten diphenylcyclopropenone (DPC).

In DNA, the CDR3 is TGCGCCAGCAGCTGGGGGACAGGGGGCGACTACGAGCAGTACTTC. Translating gives CASSWGTGGDYEQYF. This rearrangement joins TRBV5-1 to TRBJ2-7, with TRBD1 matching over 12 bases. There are 15 residues in the CDR3. The V segment lost 3 bases and the J segment 3 bases; nucleotides outside the gene matches: 4. Germline V gene data show CDR1 as SGHRS and CDR2 as YFSETQ.